The T cell receptor beta chain under discussion was sequenced for a study of shared clonotypes between healthy human individuals. Germline assignment: CDR1 LNHDA and CDR2 SQIVND (reference sequence). This CDR3 contains 13 residues. V was shortened by 1 base and J by 5 bases, with 8 bases between the two germline ends. Study-level points and caveats: With few donors, the genetic and exposure-history diversity represented was limited.

Measured with immunoSEQ multiplex PCR; TCRdb has only the in-frame clones, and not every one. The sample consists of millions of clones, roughly 94% of them appearing once. This clone appeared a single time. Antigen unknown. Other nucleotide sequences in the sample specify the same CDR3. The V gene is TRBV19, the J gene TRBJ2-5; perhaps TRBD2 as D (5 bases). This sequence originates from a man aged 18 to 35 in good health. The sample consisted of naive CD4+ T cells sorted from blood. The sample's subset: CD45RA+ positively selected. CDR3 protein: CASSIGGLETQYF. CDR3 sequence (DNA): TGTGCCAGTAGTATAGGAGGGTTGGAGACCCAGTACTTC. The full variable domain, with the rest looked up from reference TRBV19 and TRBJ2-5, is DGGITQSPKYLFRKEGQNVTLSCEQNLNHDAMYWYRQDPGQGLRLIYYSQIVNDFQKGDIAEGYSVSREKKESFPLTVTSAQKNPTAFYLCASSIGGLETQYFGPGTRLLVL.